Listed here are 24 T cell receptor beta chains from one sample, sequenced in a study of regulatory T cells in long-lasting Graves disease. Construction of TCR beta libraries relied on iRepertoire HTBI primers and on Arm-PCR targeting CDR3 regions. TCRdb ran MiXCR on the multiplex PCR reads and lists one entry per CDR3 protein. In the table there are roughly 300,000 distinct CDR3 sequences, roughly 21% of which are singletons. The time point is: persistent/refractory GD, antithyroid drugs over 5 years with positive TRAb. Extracted PBMC RNA gave rise to the TCR library. The sequences come from peripheral blood mononuclear cells (PBMCs), collected when the disease was refractory, from a patient treated with antithyroid drugs. The receptors come from a female donor with Graves disease.

The chain joins TRBV28 to TRBJ2-7, with 8 positions matching TRBD2. This CDR3 contains 15 residues. V was pared by 6 bases and J by 4 bases, with 11 bases of the junction left unmatched. The germline V gene encodes CDR1 MDHEN and CDR2 SYDVKM. The CDR3 is CASSPETSDKYEQYF. DNA of the CDR3: TGTGCCAGCAGCCCTGAGACTAGCGATAAGTACGAGCAGTACTTC.

This clonotype was detected ten times or more. The genes are TRBV6-1 and TRBJ2-2, with D possibly matching TRBD1 (5 bases). V was cut by 10 bases and J by 2 bases, with 17 bases left in between. Germline loops: CDR1 MNHNS, CDR2 SASEGT. The CDR3 has 15 amino acids. CDR3 DNA sequence: TGTGCCACCTCTAGAGTCCAGGGTAACACCGGGGAGCTGTTTTTT. Protein product: CATSRVQGNTGELFF.

This clonotype was recorded many times. The rearrangement joins TRBV7-6 to TRBJ2-5; TRBD1 matches at 9 bases. Losses at the gene ends were 4 bases for V and 5 bases for J; bases not matched to a gene: 8. Germline CDR1 reads SGHVS; CDR2 reads FNYEAQ. This CDR3 has 15 residues. In nucleotides, the CDR3 is TGTGCCAGCAGCTGGGGACAGGGAGGGCCGGAGACCCAGTACTTC. Encoded protein: CASSWGQGGPETQYF.

This clonotype was counted only a few times. The chain links TRBV27 to TRBJ2-5; TRBD2 agrees at 7 bases. CDR1 and CDR2 (germline): MNHEY, SMNVEV (reference sequence). The trim removed 3 bases at V and 9 bases at J, leaving 7 bases unmatched. This CDR3 has 13 amino acids. CDR3 residues: CASSLREGAAQYF. The DNA for the CDR3 is TGTGCCAGCAGTTTGAGGGAGGGAGCCGCCCAGTACTTC.

The chain has TRBV9 and TRBJ1-3; TRBD1 might be the D (5 bases). V gave up 0 bases and J gave up 2 bases, with 12 bases separating them. Per the germline V gene, CDR1 is SGDLS and CDR2 is YYNGEE. This CDR3 is built from 16 residues. DNA for the CDR3: TGTGCCAGCAGCGTAGACCATGGGGGTACTGGAAACACCATATATTTT. It codes for CASSVDHGGTGNTIYF.

The sample holds many counts of this clonotype. The V call is TRBV7-8, the J call TRBJ1-5, with TRBD1 as a possible D gene (5 bases). The CDR3 totals 19 residues. V gave up 0 bases and J gave up 0 bases, with 18 bases separating them. CDR1 and CDR2 from the germline V gene are SGHVS and FQNEAQ. CDR3 nucleotides: TGTGCCAGCAGCTTAGCTGTAGGTCAGGGAGTCTATAGCAATCAGCCCCAGCATTTT. Translated: CASSLAVGQGVYSNQPQHF.

In its sample, this clonotype was seen a few times. CDR3 nucleotide sequence: TGCAGTGCGAGACAGGGGAACGAGCAGTACTTC. As protein: CSARQGNEQYF. This chain uses TRBV20-1 with TRBJ2-7; TRBD1 aligns across 8 bases. Looked up from germline, CDR1 is DFQATT and CDR2 is SNEGSKA (reference sequence). CDR3 length: 11 amino acids. V lost 6 bases, J lost 5 bases, and 3 bases stayed unmatched.

The table lists this clonotype with many counts. The CDR3 region has the DNA TGTGCCACCAGTGATGATACAAGGTACGAGCAGTACTTC. Translation gives CATSDDTRYEQYF. The chain employs TRBV24-1 and TRBJ2-7; no definite D call. Germline V lookup: CDR1 KGHDR, CDR2 SFDVKD. This CDR3 spans 13 amino acids. The V end was cut by 3 bases, the J end by 4 bases, with 9 bases between.

The sample holds many counts of this clonotype. This chain links TRBV11-2 with TRBJ2-2, with TRBD1 identical over 8 bases. The CDR3 sequence is 18 residues long. Losses at the gene ends were 6 bases for V and 5 bases for J; bases not matched to a gene: 17. The germline gives CDR1 SGHAT, CDR2 FQNNGV. The CDR3 DNA reads as TGTGCCAGCAGTTCCCCCCCCGGCAGGGGGCTGTCAACCGGGGAGCTGTTTTTT. This sequence encodes CASSSPPGRGLSTGELFF.

The genes are TRBV29-1 and TRBJ1-3, with 7 bases identical to TRBD1. Germline V lookup: CDR1 SQVTM, CDR2 ANQGSEA. The CDR3 loop spans 14 amino acids. V lost 6 bases, J lost 9 bases, and 14 bases stayed unmatched. The CDR3 is CSVLDARDSGTIYF. CDR3 bases: TGCAGCGTCCTCGACGCTAGGGACAGCGGCACCATATATTTT. The full variable domain, its missing parts supplied by reference TRBV29-1 and TRBJ1-3, is SAVISQKPSRDICQRGTSLTIQCQVDSQVTMMFWYRQQPGQSLTLIATANQGSEATYESGFVIDKFPISRPNLTFSTLTVSNMSPEDSSIYLCSVLDARDSGTIYFGEGSWLTVV.

The chain uses TRBV29-1 and TRBJ1-2; tentatively, D is TRBD1 (5 bases). The CDR3 extends over 15 amino acids. Per germline, CDR1 SQVTM and CDR2 ANQGSEA. Trimming removed 3 bases from V and 4 bases from J, with 18 bases in between. As DNA, the CDR3 is TGCAGCGTTGAGCTCCAAGGAGGGGAGAGCTATGGCTACACCTTC. Protein: CSVELQGGESYGYTF.

This clonotype has at least ten counts. The rearrangement joins TRBV12-5 to TRBJ1-2; TRBD1 is a possible D gene (5 bases). Germline lookup yields CDR1 LGHNT and CDR2 FRNRAP. This CDR3 has 12 amino acids. Trimming pared 5 bases from V and 13 bases from J, leaving 17 bases between. The CDR3 nucleotides read TGTGCTAGTGGTCCCGGGACCGCCTCTGTCACCTTC. Translating gives CASGPGTASVTF.

The chain employs TRBV7-2 and TRBJ1-2, with D perhaps TRBD1 (5 bases). CDR1 and CDR2 from the germline V gene are SGHTA and FQGNSA. Trimming removed 2 bases at V and 0 bases at J, with 7 bases between. The CDR3 is made up of 14 amino acids. CDR3 sequence reads: CASSLSGTNYGYTF. The CDR3 DNA reads TGTGCCAGCAGCTTATCAGGGACTAACTATGGCTACACCTTC.

The chain carries TRBV20-1 and TRBJ2-7; tentatively, D is TRBD1 or TRBD2 (5 bases each). The CDR3 extends over 15 amino acids. The germline V gene encodes CDR1 DFQATT and CDR2 SNEGSKA (reference sequence). V lost 3 bases to trimming and J lost 0 bases, with 15 bases between them. CDR3 sequence reads: CSASATGTPSYEQYF. CDR3 sequence (DNA): TGCAGTGCTAGCGCCACCGGGACCCCCTCCTACGAGCAGTACTTC.

The V gene is TRBV20-1, the J gene TRBJ2-7; perhaps TRBD1 as D (6 bases). The germline gives CDR1 DFQATT, CDR2 SNEGSKA (reference sequence). This CDR3 has 13 amino acids. Between the trimmed V and J ends, which lost 0 bases and 3 bases, there was a span of 9 bases. The CDR3 coding sequence is TGCAGTGCTAGAGAGTTACAGGGCTACGAGCAGTACTTC. It translates to CSARELQGYEQYF.

This clonotype was recorded many times. The CDR3 sequence: CASSRWNTGELFF. The DNA of the CDR3 is TGTGCCAGCAGTCGTTGGAACACCGGGGAGCTGTTTTTT. This chain joins TRBV2 and TRBJ2-2, with no clear D. V lost 5 bases and J lost 1, with 5 bases in between. CDR1 is SNHLY, CDR2 FYNNEI, per germline. This CDR3 contains 13 residues.

This chain links TRBV3-1 with TRBJ2-2, with no clear D. The germline gives CDR1 LGHDT, CDR2 YNNKEL (reference sequence). Trimming cost V 7 bases and J 6 bases, with 15 bases left between them. The CDR3 contains 14 residues. The CDR3 nucleotides are TGTGCCAGCAACCTGATGATGGGTGCCGGGGAGCTGTTTTTT. This codes for CASNLMMGAGELFF.

This clonotype was seen ten or more times. The chain links TRBV28 to TRBJ1-2, with D perhaps matching TRBD1 (5 bases). The V end was cut by 1 base, the J end by 4 bases, with 10 bases between. Germline CDR1 is MDHEN and CDR2 is SYDVKM. The CDR3 is made up of 14 amino acids. CDR3 amino acids: CASSLSGQTYGYTF. The CDR3 nucleotides read TGTGCCAGCAGTTTATCGGGGCAGACCTATGGCTACACCTTC.

The J gene is TRBJ2-2, the V gene TRBV7-9, with TRBD1 matching 10 bases. Germline loops: CDR1 SEHNR, CDR2 FQNEAQ (reference sequence). J lost 7 bases, V lost 5 bases, and 4 bases had no gene match. This CDR3 contains 14 residues. The DNA of the CDR3 is TGTGCCAGCAGCACCGGGACAGGGGTCGGGGAGCTGTTTTTT. Protein sequence: CASSTGTGVGELFF.

The table lists this clonotype with many counts. The V call is TRBV2, the J call TRBJ1-2, with 11 bases lining up with TRBD1. Per the germline V gene, CDR1 is SNHLY and CDR2 is FYNNEI. With 6 bases clipped from V and 6 bases from J, the junction kept 3 bases outside the gene matches. The CDR3 has 13 amino acids. The CDR3 DNA reads TGTGCCAGCAGGGCGGGACAGGGGGATGGCTACACCTTC. Its protein is CASRAGQGDGYTF.

This chain uses TRBV6-1 with TRBJ2-7; 14 bases are shared with TRBD2. CDR1 and CDR2 from the germline V gene are MNHNS and SASEGT. The CDR3 length is 17 residues. V was clipped by 4 bases and J by 2 bases; unmatched bases: 7. This chain's CDR3 is CASSALTSGRAPYEQYF. CDR3 sequence (DNA): TGTGCCAGCAGTGCTTTGACTAGCGGGAGGGCCCCCTACGAGCAGTACTTC.

This chain connects TRBV30 to TRBJ1-1; 8 nucleotides match TRBD1. The CDR3 runs to 12 residues. V was pared by 7 bases and J by 6 bases, with 7 bases of the junction left unmatched. Germline values: CDR1 GTSNPN, CDR2 SVGIG (reference sequence). The CDR3 reads CALGTGGPEAFF. For the CDR3, the DNA is TGTGCCTTGGGGACAGGCGGTCCTGAAGCTTTCTTT.

V is TRBV6-9 and J is TRBJ2-5, with 9 bases aligning to TRBD2. V was clipped by 2 bases and J by 5 bases; unmatched bases: 9. Germline lookup yields CDR1 MNHGY and CDR2 SVAAGI. CDR3 length: 16 amino acids. The CDR3 DNA is TGTGCCAGCAGTTATGTCGGCGGGAGGGCCGAGGAGACCCAGTACTTC. It specifies CASSYVGGRAEETQYF.

The chain has TRBV20-1 and TRBJ2-7, with 8 nucleotides matching TRBD1. J was trimmed by 2 bases and V by 6 bases; bases with no gene match: 9. The CDR3 has 14 amino acids. Germline V CDR1 and CDR2: DFQATT, SNEGSKA (reference sequence). CDR3: CSANQGAETYEQYF. Written as DNA, the CDR3 is TGCAGTGCCAACCAGGGGGCTGAGACCTACGAGCAGTACTTC.